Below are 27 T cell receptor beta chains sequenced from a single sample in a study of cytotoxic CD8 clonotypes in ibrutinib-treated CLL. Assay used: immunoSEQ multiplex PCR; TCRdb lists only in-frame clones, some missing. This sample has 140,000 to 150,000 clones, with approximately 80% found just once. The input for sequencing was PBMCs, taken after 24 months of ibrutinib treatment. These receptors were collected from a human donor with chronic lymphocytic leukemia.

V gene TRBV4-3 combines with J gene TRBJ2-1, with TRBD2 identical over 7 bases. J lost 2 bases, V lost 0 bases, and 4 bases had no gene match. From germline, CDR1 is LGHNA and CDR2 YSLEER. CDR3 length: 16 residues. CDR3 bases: TGCGCCAGCAGCCAAGATGGCGCGGGGGCCTACAATGAGCAGTTCTTC. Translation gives CASSQDGAGAYNEQFF.

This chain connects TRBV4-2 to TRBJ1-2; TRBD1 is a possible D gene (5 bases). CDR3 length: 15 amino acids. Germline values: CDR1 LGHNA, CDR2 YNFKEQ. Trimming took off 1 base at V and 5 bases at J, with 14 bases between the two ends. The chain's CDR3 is CASSQGDGLTYGYTF. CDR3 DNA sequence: TGTGCCAGCAGCCAAGGGGACGGCTTAACGTATGGCTACACCTTC.

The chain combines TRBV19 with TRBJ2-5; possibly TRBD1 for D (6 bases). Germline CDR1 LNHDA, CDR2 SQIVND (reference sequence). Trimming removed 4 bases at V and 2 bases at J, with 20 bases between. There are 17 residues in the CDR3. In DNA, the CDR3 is TGTGCCAGTAGTAGGGGCCCTTACAGGGCGCGGCAAGAGACCCAGTACTTC. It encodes CASSRGPYRARQETQYF.

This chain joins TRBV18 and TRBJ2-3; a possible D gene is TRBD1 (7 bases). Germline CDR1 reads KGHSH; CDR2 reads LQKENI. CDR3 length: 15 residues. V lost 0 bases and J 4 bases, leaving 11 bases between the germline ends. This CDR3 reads CASSPPSRGADTQYF. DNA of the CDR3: TGTGCCAGCTCACCACCCTCCAGGGGGGCAGATACGCAGTATTTT.

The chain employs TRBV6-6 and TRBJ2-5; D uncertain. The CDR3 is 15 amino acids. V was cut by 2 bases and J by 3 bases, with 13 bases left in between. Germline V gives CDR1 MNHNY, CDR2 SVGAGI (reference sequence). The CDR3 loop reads CASSYPNESKETQYF. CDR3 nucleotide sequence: TGTGCCAGCAGTTACCCGAATGAGAGCAAAGAGACCCAGTACTTC.

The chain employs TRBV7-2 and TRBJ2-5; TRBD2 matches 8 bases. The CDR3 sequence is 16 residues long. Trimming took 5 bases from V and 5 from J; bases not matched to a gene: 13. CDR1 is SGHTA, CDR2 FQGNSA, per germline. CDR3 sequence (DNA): TGTGCCAGCAGCCCAGGCCGAGCGGGAGACGGGGAGACCCAGTACTTC. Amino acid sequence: CASSPGRAGDGETQYF.

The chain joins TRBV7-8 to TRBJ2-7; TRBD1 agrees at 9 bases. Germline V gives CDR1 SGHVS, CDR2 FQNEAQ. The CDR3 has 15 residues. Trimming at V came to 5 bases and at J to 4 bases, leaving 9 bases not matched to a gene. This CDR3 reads CASSPPGTGTYEQYF. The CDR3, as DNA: TGTGCCAGCAGCCCCCCCGGGACAGGGACGTACGAGCAGTACTTC.

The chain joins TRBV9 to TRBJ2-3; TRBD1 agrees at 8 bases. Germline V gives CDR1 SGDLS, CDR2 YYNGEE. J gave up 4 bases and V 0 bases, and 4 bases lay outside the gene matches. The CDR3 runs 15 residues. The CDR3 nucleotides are TGTGCCAGCAGCGTAGGTCCAGGGGGCGCAGATACGCAGTATTTT. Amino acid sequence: CASSVGPGGADTQYF.

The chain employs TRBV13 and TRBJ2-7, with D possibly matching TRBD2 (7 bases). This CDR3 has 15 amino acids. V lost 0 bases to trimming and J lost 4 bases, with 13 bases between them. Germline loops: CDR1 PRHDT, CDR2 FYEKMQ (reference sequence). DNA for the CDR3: TGTGCCAGCAGCTTAGGCGGGGGGCCGGGGTACGAGCAGTACTTC. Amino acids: CASSLGGGPGYEQYF. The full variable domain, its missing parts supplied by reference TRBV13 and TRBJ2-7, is AAGVIQSPRHLIKEKRETATLKCYPIPRHDTVYWYQQGPGQDPQFLISFYEKMQSDKGSIPDRFSAQQFSDYHSELNMSSLELGDSALYFCASSLGGGPGYEQYFGPGTRLTVT.

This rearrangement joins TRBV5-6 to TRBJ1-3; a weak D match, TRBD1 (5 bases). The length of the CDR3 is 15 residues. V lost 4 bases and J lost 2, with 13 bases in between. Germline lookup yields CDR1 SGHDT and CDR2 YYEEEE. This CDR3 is CASSLGRATGNTIYF. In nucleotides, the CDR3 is TGTGCCAGCAGCCTGGGCAGGGCTACTGGAAACACCATATATTTT.

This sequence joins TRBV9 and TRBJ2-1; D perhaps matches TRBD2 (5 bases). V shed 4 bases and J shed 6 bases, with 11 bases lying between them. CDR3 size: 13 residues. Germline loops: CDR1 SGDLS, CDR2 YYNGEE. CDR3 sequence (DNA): TGTGCCAGCAGCCCGAGGCGGGCCAATGAGCAGTTCTTC. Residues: CASSPRRANEQFF. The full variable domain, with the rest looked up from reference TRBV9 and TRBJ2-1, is DSGVTQTPKHLITATGQRVTLRCSPRSGDLSVYWYQQSLDQGLQFLIQYYNGEERAKGNILERFSAQQFPDLHSELNLSSLELGDSALYFCASSPRRANEQFFGPGTRLTVL.

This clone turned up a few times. This CDR3 reads CASSYGRVATYNEQFF. The CDR3 DNA sequence: TGTGCCAGCAGTTACGGGCGGGTAGCGACCTACAATGAGCAGTTCTTC. J is TRBJ2-1 and V is TRBV6-5; D possibly corresponds to TRBD2 (5 bases). Germline values: CDR1 MNHEY, CDR2 SVGAGI. V was trimmed by 2 bases and J by 2 bases, leaving 13 bases between them. The CDR3 is 16 amino acids.

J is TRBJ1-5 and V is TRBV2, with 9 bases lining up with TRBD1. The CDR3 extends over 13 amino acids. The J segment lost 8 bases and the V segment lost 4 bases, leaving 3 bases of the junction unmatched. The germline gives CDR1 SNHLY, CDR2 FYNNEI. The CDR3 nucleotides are TGTGCCAGCAGTGGACAGGGGGGGGAGCCCCAGCATTTT. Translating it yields CASSGQGGEPQHF.

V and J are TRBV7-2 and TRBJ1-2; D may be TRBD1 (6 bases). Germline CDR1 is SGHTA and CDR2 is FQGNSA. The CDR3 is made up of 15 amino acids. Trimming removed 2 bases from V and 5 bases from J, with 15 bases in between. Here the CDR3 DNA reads TGTGCCAGCAGCTTATTCGAGGGGGATGGGTATGGCTACACCTTC. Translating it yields CASSLFEGDGYGYTF.

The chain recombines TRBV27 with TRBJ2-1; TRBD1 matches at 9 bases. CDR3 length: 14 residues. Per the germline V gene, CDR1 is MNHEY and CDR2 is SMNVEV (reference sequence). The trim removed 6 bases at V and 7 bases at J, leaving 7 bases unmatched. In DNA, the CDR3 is TGTGCCAGCAGCCCCTGGGACAGGGTGAATGAGCAGTTCTTC. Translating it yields CASSPWDRVNEQFF.

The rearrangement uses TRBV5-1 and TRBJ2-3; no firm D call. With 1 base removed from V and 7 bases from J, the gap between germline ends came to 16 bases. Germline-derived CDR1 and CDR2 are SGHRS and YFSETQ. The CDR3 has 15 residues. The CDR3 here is CASSLTTRDSNTQYF. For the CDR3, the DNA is TGCGCCAGCAGCTTGACCACAAGAGATTCGAATACGCAGTATTTT.

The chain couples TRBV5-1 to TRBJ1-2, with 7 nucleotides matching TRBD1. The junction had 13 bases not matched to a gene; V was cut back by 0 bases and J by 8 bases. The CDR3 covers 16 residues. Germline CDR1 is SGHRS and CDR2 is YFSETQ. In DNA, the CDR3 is TGCGCCAGCAGCTTGGGGTCAGGGGGAGTCCAGTGGGGCTACACCTTC. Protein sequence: CASSLGSGGVQWGYTF.

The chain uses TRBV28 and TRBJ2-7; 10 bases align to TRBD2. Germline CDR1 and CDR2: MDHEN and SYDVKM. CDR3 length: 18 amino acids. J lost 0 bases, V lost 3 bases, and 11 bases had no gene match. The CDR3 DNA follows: TGTGCCAGCAGTTTTGAATTCGGACTAGCGGCGATCTCCTACGAGCAGTACTTC. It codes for CASSFEFGLAAISYEQYF.

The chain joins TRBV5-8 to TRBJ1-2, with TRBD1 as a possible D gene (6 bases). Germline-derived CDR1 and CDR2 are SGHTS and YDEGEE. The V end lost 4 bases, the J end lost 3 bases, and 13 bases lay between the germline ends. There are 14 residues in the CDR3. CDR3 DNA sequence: TGTGCCAGCAGCGGTGACAGGCGCGACTATGGCTACACCTTC. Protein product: CASSGDRRDYGYTF.

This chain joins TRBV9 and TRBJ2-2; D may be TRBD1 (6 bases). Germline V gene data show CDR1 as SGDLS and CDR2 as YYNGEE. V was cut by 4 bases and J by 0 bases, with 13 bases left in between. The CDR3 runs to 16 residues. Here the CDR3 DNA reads TGTGCCAGCAGCTCAAGACAGGACCCGAACACCGGGGAGCTGTTTTTT. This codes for CASSSRQDPNTGELFF.

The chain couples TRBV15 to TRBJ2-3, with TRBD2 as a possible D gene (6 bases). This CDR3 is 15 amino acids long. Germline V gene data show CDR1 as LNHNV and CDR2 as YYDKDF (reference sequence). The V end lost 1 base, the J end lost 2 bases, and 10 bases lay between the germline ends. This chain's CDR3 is CATSRGGGYTDTQYF. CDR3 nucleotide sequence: TGTGCCACCAGCAGAGGGGGAGGCTACACAGATACGCAGTATTTT.

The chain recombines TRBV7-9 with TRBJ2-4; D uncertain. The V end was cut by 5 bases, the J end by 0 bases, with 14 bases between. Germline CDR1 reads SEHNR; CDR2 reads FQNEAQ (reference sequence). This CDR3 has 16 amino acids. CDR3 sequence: CASSPPVALAKNIQYF. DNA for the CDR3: TGTGCCAGCAGCCCCCCAGTCGCTTTAGCCAAAAACATTCAGTACTTC.

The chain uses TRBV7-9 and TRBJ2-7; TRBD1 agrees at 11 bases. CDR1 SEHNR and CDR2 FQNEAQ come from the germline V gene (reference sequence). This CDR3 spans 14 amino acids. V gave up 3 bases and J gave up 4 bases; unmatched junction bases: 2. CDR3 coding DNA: TGTGCCAGCAGCTTTGGGGACAGGGGGTACGAGCAGTACTTC. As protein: CASSFGDRGYEQYF.

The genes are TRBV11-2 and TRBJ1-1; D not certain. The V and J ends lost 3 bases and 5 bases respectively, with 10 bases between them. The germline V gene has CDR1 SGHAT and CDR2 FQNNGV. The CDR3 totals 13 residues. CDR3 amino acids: CASSLRGRTEAFF. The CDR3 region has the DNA TGTGCCAGCAGCTTGAGAGGAAGAACTGAAGCTTTCTTT.

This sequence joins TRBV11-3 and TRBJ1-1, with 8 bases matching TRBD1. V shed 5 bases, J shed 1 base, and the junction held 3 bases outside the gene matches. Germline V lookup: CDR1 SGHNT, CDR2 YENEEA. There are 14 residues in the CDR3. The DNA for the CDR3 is TGTGCCAGCAGCCTGGGACAGGCGAACACTGAAGCTTTCTTT. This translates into CASSLGQANTEAFF.

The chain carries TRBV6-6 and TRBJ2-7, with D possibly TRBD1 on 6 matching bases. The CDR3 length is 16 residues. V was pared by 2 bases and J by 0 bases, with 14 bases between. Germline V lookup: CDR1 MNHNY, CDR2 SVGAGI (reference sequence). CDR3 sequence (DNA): TGTGCCAGCAGTTACCCAGGACAGCTGAGCTCCTACGAGCAGTACTTC. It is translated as CASSYPGQLSSYEQYF.

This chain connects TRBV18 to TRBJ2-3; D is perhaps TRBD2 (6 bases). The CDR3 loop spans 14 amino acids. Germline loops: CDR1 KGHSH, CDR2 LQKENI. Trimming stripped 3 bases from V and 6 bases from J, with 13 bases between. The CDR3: CASSPPGGWDTQYF. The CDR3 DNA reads TGTGCCAGCTCACCCCCCGGGGGTTGGGATACGCAGTATTTT.